This T cell receptor beta chain comes out of a study of shared clonotypes between healthy human individuals. Study-level background: Three CD4 naive, three CD4 memory, two CD8 naive and one CD8 memory plate were used per donor. Whole-study findings and limits: Investigators collected only blood, and repertoires in tissues likely differ.

In the case of this clone: The antigen is unknown.

Recent vaccinations or acute infections were absent in the healthy HIV-negative adult donors. Here immunoSEQ multiplex PCR was the method, and the copy in TCRdb shows in-frame clones only, minus some. The sample records about 2,500,000 clones, around 90% being singletons. The sample was naive CD4+ T cells sorted from blood. Specified subset: CD45RA+ positively selected. This sequence originates from a man between 18 and 35 years old in good health.

CDR3 sequence (DNA): TGTGCCAGCAGCCCTACTAGCGGGAGGGGAGAGACCCAGTACTTC. Its translation: CASSPTSGRGETQYF. The chain recombines TRBV7-9 with TRBJ2-5, with 13 bases aligning to TRBD2. The V segment lost 5 bases and the J segment 4 bases; nucleotides outside the gene matches: 4. CDR3 length: 15 residues. CDR1 and CDR2 from the germline V gene are SEHNR and FQNEAQ (reference sequence).